These 17 T cell receptor beta chains share one sample of origin, sequenced in a study of regulatory T cells in long-lasting Graves disease. Arm-PCR of CDR3 regions and iRepertoire HTBI primers were used to build TCR beta libraries. TCRdb re-called the multiplex PCR reads with MiXCR, one entry per CDR3 protein. The repertoire holds about 440,000 distinct CDR3 sequences, with just under 15% as singletons. Time point defined: newly diagnosed GD, antithyroid drugs for less than 3 months. The TCR library was made from RNA extracted from PBMCs. The sample was also linked to a second study, of T cells in Graves' hyperthyroidism and ophthalmopathy.

Material: peripheral blood mononuclear cells (PBMCs), obtained at new diagnosis, from a patient treated with antithyroid drugs. The source is a woman in her 30s with Graves disease.

There are many counts of this clonotype. This chain connects TRBV5-1 to TRBJ1-2; tentatively, D is TRBD1 (5 bases). Germline V CDR1 and CDR2: SGHRS, YFSETQ. The CDR3 loop spans 14 amino acids. V dropped 5 bases and J dropped 2 bases, with 13 bases sitting between them. CDR3 amino acids: CASRPGDGNYGYTF. In DNA, the CDR3 is TGCGCCAGCAGACCCGGGGACGGGAACTATGGCTACACCTTC. The complete variable domain, with remaining parts taken from reference TRBV5-1 and TRBJ1-2, reads KAGVTQTPRYLIKTRGQQVTLSCSPISGHRSVSWYQQTPGQGLQFLFEYFSETQRNKGNFPGRFSGRQFSNSRSEMNVSTLELGDSALYLCASRPGDGNYGYTFGSGTRLTVV.

In this sample, this clonotype turned up many times. The rearrangement links TRBV20-1 to TRBJ2-5, with TRBD2 identical over 10 bases. This CDR3 is 18 amino acids long. Germline CDR1 and CDR2: DFQATT and SNEGSKA (reference sequence). The J segment lost 2 bases and the V segment lost 5 bases, leaving 17 bases of the junction unmatched. CDR3 in DNA: TGCAGTGCTCAAGGGCCAGGGCTAGCGGGAGAAAATCAAGAGACCCAGTACTTC. This translates into CSAQGPGLAGENQETQYF.

V usage is TRBV12-3 or TRBV12-4 and J usage is TRBJ2-2; 8 bases agree with TRBD2. The CDR3 has 17 amino acids. Trimming cost V 2 bases and J 2 bases; bases outside gene matches: 7. CDR3 region: CASSLYLLAGNTGELFF. The CDR3 DNA sequence: TGTGCCAGCAGTTTATATCTCCTAGCGGGTAACACCGGGGAGCTGTTTTTT.

In this sample, this clonotype turned up a few times. The chain links TRBV29-1 to TRBJ2-3; the D gene is possibly TRBD2 (5 bases). Germline assignment: CDR1 SQVTM and CDR2 ANQGSEA. The V end was cut by 1 base, the J end by 4 bases, with 15 bases between. The CDR3 loop spans 15 amino acids. The CDR3 coding sequence is TGCAGCGTTGAAGCCTACGGGGATGGCGCAGATACGCAGTATTTT. Protein: CSVEAYGDGADTQYF.

This clonotype was counted only a few times. The chain employs TRBV6-2 or TRBV6-3 and TRBJ2-1, with 14 bases identical to TRBD2. V lost 6 bases to trimming and J lost 7 bases; unmatched junction nucleotides: 14. Germline V lookup: CDR1 MNHEY, CDR2 SVGEGT. The CDR3 runs 18 residues. CDR3 region: CASRPGQRTSGRINEQFF. In DNA form, the CDR3 reads TGTGCCAGCAGGCCGGGACAGCGGACTAGCGGGAGGATAAATGAGCAGTTCTTC.

This clonotype was observed many times. V is TRBV11-2 and J is TRBJ2-1, with D possibly being TRBD1 (6 bases). The CDR3 has 15 amino acids. In germline, CDR1 is SGHAT, CDR2 FQNNGV. The V and J ends lost 5 bases and 1 base respectively, with 12 bases between them. Here the CDR3 reads CASSPQGTSYNEQFF. The CDR3 region has the DNA TGTGCCAGCAGCCCTCAGGGGACATCCTACAATGAGCAGTTCTTC.

This clonotype has ten or more counts. This chain links TRBV20-1 with TRBJ2-5; either TRBD1 or TRBD2 may supply D (5 bases each). Trimming stripped 1 base from V and 0 bases from J, with 15 bases between. Looked up from germline, CDR1 is DFQATT and CDR2 is SNEGSKA (reference sequence). The CDR3 runs 16 residues. CDR3 in DNA: TGCAGTGCTAGAGGGTTGGGGGTAAATTACCAAGAGACCCAGTACTTC. Its protein product is CSARGLGVNYQETQYF.

The CDR3 coding sequence is TGTGCCAGCAGCGTAGGGGGGTTCCTCGCTAGCGGAGCCTACGAGCAGTACTTC. Translation: CASSVGGFLASGAYEQYF. The V and J genes are TRBV9 and TRBJ2-7; 7 positions agree with TRBD2. V was clipped by 0 bases and J by 2 bases; unmatched bases: 14. The CDR3 contains 18 residues. Germline CDR1 is SGDLS and CDR2 is YYNGEE.

V and J are TRBV5-6 and TRBJ2-2; TRBD1 matches at 7 bases. Per germline, CDR1 SGHDT and CDR2 YYEEEE. The CDR3 runs 13 residues. The V segment lost 7 bases and the J segment 4 bases; nucleotides outside the gene matches: 4. The CDR3 region has the DNA TGTGCCAGCGCAGACAGGGCCACCGGGGAGCTGTTTTTT. Amino acids: CASADRATGELFF.

The chain joins TRBV27 to TRBJ1-3, with D tentatively TRBD1 (5 bases). CDR3 length: 16 residues. Trimming stripped 4 bases from V and 4 bases from J, with 17 bases between. Germline assignment: CDR1 MNHEY and CDR2 SMNVEV (reference sequence). The CDR3 DNA sequence: TGTGCCAGCAGTTCGTCAGGGCTCAGGGAGGGAAACACCATATATTTT. It specifies CASSSSGLREGNTIYF.

This clonotype appeared many times. The chain employs TRBV7-6 and TRBJ2-1; 8 nucleotides align to TRBD2. Germline-derived CDR1 and CDR2 are SGHVS and FNYEAQ. V dropped 1 base and J dropped 6; count of bases not matched to a gene: 11. This CDR3 comprises 17 residues. For the CDR3, the DNA is TGTGCCAGCAGCTTAGTCCCCCAGCGGGAGTATGGCAATGAGCAGTTCTTC. Translated: CASSLVPQREYGNEQFF.

The chain couples TRBV7-9 to TRBJ2-1; 12 nucleotides line up with TRBD2. The germline V gene encodes CDR1 SEHNR and CDR2 FQNEAQ (reference sequence). V gave up 5 bases and J gave up 10 bases; unmatched junction bases: 18. The CDR3 runs to 18 residues. The CDR3 coding sequence is TGTGCCAGCAGCCCCCGAGAGTCTAGCGGGAGGGCCAGGGGGGAGCAGTTCTTC. As protein: CASSPRESSGRARGEQFF.

This clonotype was recorded many times. The chain uses TRBV11-3 and TRBJ2-1; 14 positions match TRBD2. Germline-derived CDR1 and CDR2 are SGHNT and YENEEA. CDR3 length: 15 amino acids. Unmatched junction bases numbered 7, after V lost 5 bases and J lost 10 bases. The CDR3 is CASSPGTSGSREQFF. The CDR3, as DNA: TGTGCCAGCAGCCCTGGGACTAGCGGGAGTAGGGAGCAGTTCTTC.

This clonotype was observed a handful of times. A much larger clone differs from this one at a single base, so this may be a read error. This chain connects TRBV11-2 to TRBJ2-7; 10 nucleotides align to TRBD1. The CDR3 runs 15 residues. CDR1 is SGHAT, CDR2 FQNNGV, per germline. The CDR3 loop is CASSFGTGDSYEQCF. As DNA, the CDR3 is TGTGCCAGCAGCTTCGGGACAGGGGACTCCTACGAGCAGTGCTTC. The full variable domain, its missing parts supplied by reference TRBV11-2 and TRBJ2-7, is EAGVAQSPRYKIIEKRQSVAFWCNPISGHATLYWYQQILGQGPKLLIQFQNNGVVDDSQLPKDRFSAERLKGVDSTLKIQPAKLEDSAVYLCASSFGTGDSYEQCFGPGTRLTVT.

This clonotype has just a few counts. The chain has TRBV7-2 and TRBJ1-6; D perhaps matches TRBD1 (5 bases). The germline CDR1 and CDR2 sequences are SGHTA and FQGNSA. The CDR3 has 13 residues. V was cut by 5 bases and J by 10 bases, with 12 bases left in between. CDR3 DNA: TGTGCCAGCAGCCCGCTAGGGGTCTCACCCCTCCACTTT. Residues: CASSPLGVSPLHF. Using reference TRBV7-2 and TRBJ1-6 for the parts outside the CDR3, the full variable domain is GAGVSQSPSNKVTEKGKDVELRCDPISGHTALYWYRQSLGQGLEFLIYFQGNSAPDKSGLPSDRFSAERTGGSVSTLTIQRTQQEDSAVYLCASSPLGVSPLHFGNGTRLTVT.

In this sample, this clonotype turned up many times. The genes are TRBV3-1 and TRBJ1-5; D is uncertain. Germline V gives CDR1 LGHDT, CDR2 YNNKEL (reference sequence). Trimming removed 1 base from V and 0 bases from J, with 4 bases in between. CDR3 size: 14 residues. The CDR3 reads CASSQGDSNQPQHF. DNA of the CDR3: TGTGCCAGCAGCCAAGGGGATAGCAATCAGCCCCAGCATTTT.

There are a few counts of this clonotype. The chain has TRBV5-1 and TRBJ1-4; tentatively, D is TRBD1 (5 bases). Trimming cost V 2 bases and J 8 bases, with 13 bases left between them. The CDR3 covers 14 residues. From germline, CDR1 is SGHRS and CDR2 YFSETQ. The CDR3 DNA sequence: TGCGCCAGCAGCTTTGGGGGGTCAGGAGAAAAACTGTTTTTT. Encoded protein: CASSFGGSGEKLFF.